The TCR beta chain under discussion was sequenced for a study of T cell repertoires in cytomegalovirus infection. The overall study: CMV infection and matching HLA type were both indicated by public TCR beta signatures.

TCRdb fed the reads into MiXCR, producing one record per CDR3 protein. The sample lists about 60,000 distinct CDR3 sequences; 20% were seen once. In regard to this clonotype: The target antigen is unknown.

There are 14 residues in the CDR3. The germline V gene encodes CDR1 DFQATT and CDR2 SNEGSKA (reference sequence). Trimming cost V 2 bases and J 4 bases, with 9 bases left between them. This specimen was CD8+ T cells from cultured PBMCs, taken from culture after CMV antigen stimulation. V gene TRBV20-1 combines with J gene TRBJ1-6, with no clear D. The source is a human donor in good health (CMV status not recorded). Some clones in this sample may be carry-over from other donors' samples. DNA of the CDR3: TGCAGTGCTAGACCGGACGGGTATAATTCACCCCTCCACTTT. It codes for CSARPDGYNSPLHF.